The next 5 T cell receptor beta chains were all read from a single sample in a study of blood T cells in healthy people across ages. With a J-beta primer mix and a sample-barcoded 5' primer, a second PCR ran about 7 to 12 cycles. TCRdb re-derived calls from the 5' RACE reads in MiXCR, one entry per CDR3 protein. The repertoire holds roughly 790,000 distinct CDR3 sequences, with roughly 44% as singletons. The sequenced sample consisted of blood. All receptors come from a woman aged 60-75 years in good health.

Regarding this clonotype: Being one base from a much bigger clone, this may be a read error. The CDR3 is CASSRGLAGASERFF. The DNA of the CDR3 is TGTGCTAGCAGCCGGGGACTAGCGGGAGCCAGTGAGCGGTTCTTC. The gene calls are TRBV7-7 and TRBJ2-1; 14 positions match TRBD2. Per the germline V gene, CDR1 is SSHAT and CDR2 is FNYEAQ (reference sequence). This CDR3 is built from 15 residues.

This CDR3 is CASSVGYGSPLHF. CDR3 sequence (DNA): TGTGCCAGCAGCGTAGGGTACGGATCGCCCCTCCACTTT. This rearrangement joins TRBV7-2 to TRBJ1-6; D not resolved. The CDR3 is 13 residues long. CDR1 SGHTA and CDR2 FQGNSA come from the germline V gene. V was shortened by 5 bases and J by 13 bases, with 15 bases between the two germline ends.

V is TRBV29-1 and J is TRBJ2-1; 9 nucleotides agree with TRBD1. Germline trimming cut 7 bases from V and 8 bases from J; bases unmatched to any gene: 9. CDR1 and CDR2 (germline): SQVTM, ANQGSEA. The CDR3 spans 13 residues. CDR3 DNA: TGCAGCGCTTCAAGACAGGGGGTCGATGAGCAGTTCTTC. Residues: CSASRQGVDEQFF.

The chain couples TRBV25-1 to TRBJ1-2; no definite D call. Looked up from germline, CDR1 is MGHDK and CDR2 is SYGVNS. Between the trimmed V and J ends, which lost 4 bases and 4 bases, there was a span of 7 bases. The CDR3 is 12 residues long. The chain's CDR3 is CASSGSPYGYTF. As DNA, the CDR3 is TGTGCCAGCAGTGGATCTCCCTATGGCTACACCTTC.

About this clonotype: A much larger clone lies one base from this, so it may be a read error. The missing conserved phenylalanine or tryptophan at the end of this CDR3 makes a read error likely. This chain uses TRBV5-1 with TRBJ2-1; TRBD2 aligns across 10 bases. This CDR3 is built from 15 residues. Germline V lookup: CDR1 SGHRS, CDR2 YFSETQ. V lost 6 bases to trimming and J lost 4 bases; unmatched junction nucleotides: 7. CDR3 sequence (DNA): TGCGCCAGCATGCTACTAGCGGGGCCATACAATGAGCAGTTCGTC. The encoded protein is CASMLLAGPYNEQFV.